This T cell receptor beta chain was observed in a study of cytomegalovirus exposure and HLA in healthy donors. Whole-study results and caveats: Presence/absence analyses rested on an assumption that sequencing depth was roughly uniform across donors. Most TCR beta V segments were productive about 87% or about 30% of the time in an earlier analysis.

Notes on this clone: Its target is unknown.

The CDR3 consists of 15 residues. The junction had 6 bases not matched to a gene; V was cut back by 0 bases and J by 4 bases. Germline V gene lookup returns CDR1 GTSNPN and CDR2 SVGIG (reference sequence). Primers: 60 Vbeta forward and 13 Jbeta reverse. Produced via immunoSEQ multiplex PCR; TCRdb's table is partial and in-frame only. This sample's clone table lists approximately 120,000 clones. This TCR derives from a man aged 40-50 years in good health and CMV-seronegative. This chain links TRBV30 with TRBJ1-3, with 7 nucleotides matching TRBD1. Input material: PBMCs. The CDR3 coding sequence is TGTGCCTGGAGTGTACTAGGGGGCTCGGGAAACACCATATATTTT. This sequence encodes CAWSVLGGSGNTIYF.